This T cell receptor beta chain appears in the sequencing data of a study of T cell clones after liver transplantation. Study-wide findings and caveats: In two subjects, few donor cells limited the measurable donor-reactive repertoire.

Some clones are missing from TCRdb's copy, which holds only in-frame ones; the method was immunoSEQ multiplex PCR. The table shows 40,000 to 65,000 clones, with roughly 83% occurring only once. Germline values: CDR1 MNHNS, CDR2 SASEGT. This CDR3 is 13 amino acids long. Trimming took 5 bases from V and 4 from J, leaving 10 bases between them. Turning to this clone: Its antigen remains unidentified.

The TCR was taken from a human donor who received a liver transplant. Sequences were derived from CD4+ T cells from blood, sampled before liver transplant. The chain joins TRBV6-1 to TRBJ2-3; TRBD1 is a possible D gene (5 bases). The CDR3 DNA follows: TGTGCCAGCAGTCTCAGGGATTCAGATACGCAGTATTTT. Protein product: CASSLRDSDTQYF.